This TCR beta chain was profiled in a study of T cell repertoires in cytomegalovirus infection. Across the study: It was the public TCR beta signatures that indicated both CMV infection and matching HLA type.

Per germline, CDR1 ENHRY and CDR2 SYGVKD. Between the trimmed V and J ends, which lost 8 bases and 0 bases, there was a span of 10 bases. The CDR3 contains 14 residues. This clonotype was counted between two and nine times. Its antigen is unknown. Each CDR3 protein is one row after TCRdb ran MiXCR on the reads. The sample contains about half a million distinct CDR3 sequences, about 44% of which appear only once. The sample here was cultured PBMCs, taken from culture after CMV antigen stimulation. The source is a human donor in good health (CMV status not recorded). Some clones in this sample may be carry-over from other donors' samples. The V and J genes are TRBV10-3 and TRBJ2-2; perhaps TRBD2 as D (6 bases). The chain's CDR3 is CAIGAGTNTGELFF. In nucleotides, the CDR3 is TGTGCCATCGGGGCGGGAACGAACACCGGGGAGCTGTTTTTT.